The TCR beta chain described here comes from a study of T cells after yellow fever vaccination. This clonotype has at least ten counts. TCRdb itself ran the 5' RACE reads through MiXCR, one entry per CDR3 protein. The sample records about 170,000 distinct CDR3 sequences, about 10% being singletons. This CDR3 is built from 10 residues. Germline lookup yields CDR1 SEHNR and CDR2 FQNEAQ (reference sequence). Trimming cost V 4 bases and J 5 bases, with 2 bases left between them. The receptor's source is a man between 18 and 35 years old who received the YFV17D yellow fever vaccine. The chain joins TRBV7-9 to TRBJ2-5, with D uncertain. This specimen consisted of CD8+ T cells sorted from PBMCs, obtained 15 days after the yellow fever booster vaccination. The CDR3 loop is CASSWETQYF. CDR3 coding DNA: TGTGCCAGCAGCTGGGAGACCCAGTACTTC. Using reference TRBV7-9 and TRBJ2-5 for the parts outside the CDR3, the full variable domain is DTGVSQNPRHKITKRGQNVTFRCDPISEHNRLYWYRQTLGQGPEFLTYFQNEAQLEKSRLLSDRFSAERPKGSFSTLEIQRTEQGDSAMYLCASSWETQYFGPGTRLLVL.